The T cell receptor (beta chain) described here comes from a study of shared clonotypes between healthy human individuals. Assay: immunoSEQ multiplex PCR; the TCRdb copy retains only in-frame clones and omits some. The table includes about 1.5 million clones, 98% detected once. Nashville, Tennessee was home to all donors, who were Caucasian adults. Broader study findings: Relative to memory subsets, naive subsets generally showed larger estimated richness. Of the naive CD4 clonotypes, around 4.8% were shared across several donors. Measured sharing among donors was expected to vary with sequencing depth.

Turning to this clone: Its cognate antigen is unknown.

Sequencing input: naive CD4+ T cells sorted from blood. Documented subset: CD45RA+ positively selected. The clonotype originates from a man aged 25 to 40 in good health.

CDR3 nucleotide sequence: TGCGCCAGCAGCCAAGTCACGGGGAATGAGCAGTTCTTC. Translated: CASSQVTGNEQFF. The chain couples TRBV4-1 to TRBJ2-1, with a weak D call TRBD2 (5 bases). The V end lost 1 base, the J end lost 7 bases, and 8 bases lay between the germline ends. The CDR3 extends over 13 amino acids. Germline loops: CDR1 MGHRA, CDR2 YSYEKL.